A selection of T cell receptor beta chains follows, all from one sample in a study of cytomegalovirus exposure and HLA in healthy donors. TCRdb's table, derived via immunoSEQ multiplex PCR, lists solely in-frame clones and lacks some. This sample has under 200,000 clones; 70% to 80% occur once, and the top ten carry about 9.9%. The specimen sequenced was PBMCs. The receptors were sampled from a man younger than 35 in good health and CMV-seropositive. The CDR3 runs from the conserved cysteine through the conserved F or W. The D gene is left open where the match is weak. Clone size is stated in some rows and not others, as once, few, many or a class when expanded.

j_gene: TRBJ2-7
abundance: -
d_gene: TRBD1
v_gene: TRBV9
CDR3nt: TGTGCCAGCAGCGTACGGACAGGAGGAGACGAGCAGTACTTC
CDR3aa: CASSVRTGGDEQYF

j_gene: TRBJ1-2
abundance: -
d_gene: -
v_gene: TRBV7-2
CDR3nt: TGTGCCTGCAGCTTAAGTGCAGGACCCGCGGGTAGGGGCTACACCTTC
CDR3aa: CACSLSAGPAGRGYTF

j_gene: TRBJ1-5
abundance: once
d_gene: -
v_gene: TRBV19
CDR3nt: TGTGCCAGTAGTAATGGCAGGGGACGTCAGCCCCAGCATTTT
CDR3aa: CASSNGRGRQPQHF

j_gene: TRBJ1-1
abundance: -
d_gene: -
v_gene: TRBV2
CDR3nt: TGTGCCAGCAGTGGTTGGGGCTTGAACACTGAAGCTTTCTTT
CDR3aa: CASSGWGLNTEAFF

j_gene: TRBJ1-2
abundance: -
d_gene: -
v_gene: TRBV9
CDR3nt: TGTGCCAGCCGCGCCCCCAACTTCTATGGCTACACCTTC
CDR3aa: CASRAPNFYGYTF

j_gene: TRBJ2-1
abundance: once
d_gene: TRBD1
v_gene: TRBV9
CDR3nt: TGTGCCAGCAGCCTCCAGGGGGTCTCCTACAATGAGCAGTTCTTC
CDR3aa: CASSLQGVSYNEQFF

j_gene: TRBJ2-3
abundance: -
d_gene: -
v_gene: TRBV6-5
CDR3nt: TGTGCCAGCAGCGCCGGAGGCGCAGATACGCAGTATTTT
CDR3aa: CASSAGGADTQYF

j_gene: TRBJ2-1
abundance: -
d_gene: TRBD2
v_gene: TRBV5-4
CDR3nt: TGTGCCAGCTTTACTCGAACGCTAGCGGGAGGGAATGAGCAGTTCTTC
CDR3aa: CASFTRTLAGGNEQFF

j_gene: TRBJ1-1
abundance: -
d_gene: -
v_gene: TRBV11-2
CDR3nt: TGTGCCAGCAGCTTATACCCAGGGATTGGGGTTATGAACACTGAAGCTTTCTTT
CDR3aa: CASSLYPGIGVMNTEAFF

j_gene: TRBJ2-5
abundance: -
d_gene: -
v_gene: TRBV6-1
CDR3nt: TGTGCCAGCAGTGTACGGGAGACCCAGTACTTC
CDR3aa: CASSVRETQYF

j_gene: TRBJ2-1
abundance: -
d_gene: -
v_gene: TRBV27
CDR3nt: TGTGCCAGCAGTTTAGTTTACACATCCAATGAGCAGTTCTTC
CDR3aa: CASSLVYTSNEQFF

j_gene: TRBJ2-7
abundance: -
d_gene: TRBD2
v_gene: TRBV5-4
CDR3nt: TGTGCCAGCAGCGGGGGACTAGCGGGAGCCTACGAGCAGTACTTC
CDR3aa: CASSGGLAGAYEQYF

j_gene: TRBJ1-1
abundance: few
d_gene: -
v_gene: TRBV9
CDR3nt: TGTGCCAGCAGCGCCCCCCTAGCGGGGATGAACACTGAAGCTTTCTTT
CDR3aa: CASSAPLAGMNTEAFF

j_gene: TRBJ1-1
abundance: -
d_gene: TRBD1
v_gene: TRBV5-1
CDR3nt: TGCGCCAGCAGCCACCCACAGGGGTCAAACACTGAAGCTTTCTTT
CDR3aa: CASSHPQGSNTEAFF

j_gene: TRBJ2-3
abundance: -
d_gene: -
v_gene: TRBV5-6
CDR3nt: TGTGCCAGCAGCTTGGCCTCAGATACGCAGTATTTT
CDR3aa: CASSLASDTQYF

j_gene: TRBJ2-2
abundance: -
d_gene: TRBD1
v_gene: TRBV6-1
CDR3nt: TGTGCCAGCAGTGAGAAGGTGTGGTCCAGGGGGTTCACCGGGGAGCTGTTTTTT
CDR3aa: CASSEKVWSRGFTGELFF

j_gene: TRBJ2-7
abundance: -
d_gene: TRBD2
v_gene: TRBV7-9
CDR3nt: TGTGCCAGCAGCCGAGCGGGAGGCTACGAGCAGTACTTC
CDR3aa: CASSRAGGYEQYF

j_gene: TRBJ1-6
abundance: -
d_gene: -
v_gene: TRBV5-4
CDR3nt: TGTGCCAGCAGCTTGGGTTCAACGAGCTCCTATAATTCACCCCTCCACTTT
CDR3aa: CASSLGSTSSYNSPLHF

j_gene: TRBJ1-1
abundance: -
d_gene: TRBD1
v_gene: TRBV5-1
CDR3nt: TGCGCCAGCAGCCGAGGACAGGGGGGGACTGAAGCTTTCTTT
CDR3aa: CASSRGQGGTEAFF

j_gene: TRBJ2-5
abundance: once
d_gene: -
v_gene: TRBV9
CDR3nt: TGTGCCAGCAGCCCACCCGGGACTCCCCAAGAGACCCAGTACTTC
CDR3aa: CASSPPGTPQETQYF

j_gene: TRBJ1-1
abundance: once
d_gene: -
v_gene: TRBV18
CDR3nt: TGTGCCAGCTCTCTATCGAACACTGAAGCTTTCTTT
CDR3aa: CASSLSNTEAFF

j_gene: TRBJ1-5
abundance: -
d_gene: -
v_gene: TRBV5-6
CDR3nt: TGTGCCAGCAGCTTGTTCGGGGGGGCCGGATCGCCCCAGCATTTT
CDR3aa: CASSLFGGAGSPQHF

j_gene: TRBJ2-7
abundance: -
d_gene: TRBD1
v_gene: TRBV6-1
CDR3nt: TGTGCCAGCAGTCTCGGACAGGGTCGCTACGAGCAGTACTTC
CDR3aa: CASSLGQGRYEQYF

j_gene: TRBJ2-2
abundance: -
d_gene: TRBD1
v_gene: TRBV14
CDR3nt: TGTGCCAGCAGCCAGCACAGGGGGATGGGTGTATCGAACACCGGGGAGCTGTTTTTT
CDR3aa: CASSQHRGMGVSNTGELFF

j_gene: TRBJ2-7
abundance: few
d_gene: -
v_gene: TRBV27
CDR3nt: TGTGCCACTTCATCGGGGTCCTTCGTCTACGAGCAGTACTTC
CDR3aa: CATSSGSFVYEQYF

j_gene: TRBJ1-3
abundance: -
d_gene: -
v_gene: TRBV5-1
CDR3nt: TGCGCCAGCAGCTTCTCCGCAGCGGCCAGCTCTGGAAACACCATATATTTT
CDR3aa: CASSFSAAASSGNTIYF

j_gene: TRBJ1-1
abundance: -
d_gene: -
v_gene: TRBV30
CDR3nt: TGTGCCTGGAGTGTAAGCGTCAGGGGGAACACTGAAGCTTTCTTT
CDR3aa: CAWSVSVRGNTEAFF

j_gene: TRBJ2-5
abundance: few
d_gene: TRBD2
v_gene: TRBV29-1
CDR3nt: TGCAGCGTTGGCAGCGGGGGGCATACATACTTC
CDR3aa: CSVGSGGHTYF

j_gene: TRBJ1-2
abundance: -
d_gene: TRBD1
v_gene: TRBV7-9
CDR3nt: TGTGCCAGCAGAACTAACAGGGGGGGGAATGGCTACACCTTC
CDR3aa: CASRTNRGGNGYTF

j_gene: TRBJ1-2
abundance: -
d_gene: TRBD1
v_gene: TRBV19
CDR3nt: TGTGCCAGTAGTCTTACCGGGACAGGGGCCTGCTACACCTTC
CDR3aa: CASSLTGTGACYTF

j_gene: TRBJ2-5
abundance: once
d_gene: TRBD1
v_gene: TRBV6-1
CDR3nt: TGTGCCAGCTTTGGAACAGGGGGTTTCCAAGAGACCCAGTACTTC
CDR3aa: CASFGTGGFQETQYF

j_gene: TRBJ2-1
abundance: -
d_gene: -
v_gene: TRBV5-4
CDR3nt: TGTGCCAGCAGCTCGTCACAGAACAATGAGCAGTTCTTC
CDR3aa: CASSSSQNNEQFF

j_gene: TRBJ2-5
abundance: -
d_gene: TRBD1
v_gene: TRBV19
CDR3nt: TGTGCCAGTAGTATCCCGGGACAGGGGTGGAAGACCCAGTACTTC
CDR3aa: CASSIPGQGWKTQYF

j_gene: TRBJ2-5
abundance: -
d_gene: -
v_gene: TRBV7-6
CDR3nt: TGTGCCAGCAGCCCCGGGTTCTTAAGGGAGACCCAGTACTTC
CDR3aa: CASSPGFLRETQYF

j_gene: TRBJ1-2
abundance: -
d_gene: -
v_gene: TRBV27
CDR3nt: TGTGCCAGCAGTTTGGGGCGGACGGCCGGCTACACCTTC
CDR3aa: CASSLGRTAGYTF

j_gene: TRBJ1-1
abundance: -
d_gene: -
v_gene: TRBV7-9
CDR3nt: TGTGCCAGCAGCTTCCGACCCGGGAATAAGGACACTGAAGCTTTCTTT
CDR3aa: CASSFRPGNKDTEAFF

j_gene: TRBJ1-1
abundance: -
d_gene: -
v_gene: TRBV5-1
CDR3nt: TGCGCCAGCAGCTTGGTCGGGGGGAACACTGAAGCTTTCTTT
CDR3aa: CASSLVGGNTEAFF

j_gene: TRBJ2-2
abundance: -
d_gene: TRBD1
v_gene: TRBV4-1
CDR3nt: TGCGCCAGCAGCCCCTGGACAGGGAAAAACACCGGGGAGCTGTTTTTT
CDR3aa: CASSPWTGKNTGELFF

j_gene: TRBJ2-5
abundance: -
d_gene: TRBD1
v_gene: TRBV4-1
CDR3nt: TGCGCCAGCAGCCTAACCGGGACAGGGACGGAGGCCCAGTACTTC
CDR3aa: CASSLTGTGTEAQYF

j_gene: TRBJ2-5
abundance: -
d_gene: TRBD1
v_gene: TRBV6-1
CDR3nt: TGTGCCAGCAGTACGACAGGGGGGTTGGAGACCCAGTACTTC
CDR3aa: CASSTTGGLETQYF

j_gene: TRBJ2-7
abundance: -
d_gene: TRBD1
v_gene: TRBV19
CDR3nt: TGTGCCAGTAGTATGGGGACAGATTACGAGCAGTACTTC
CDR3aa: CASSMGTDYEQYF

j_gene: TRBJ2-7
abundance: few
d_gene: -
v_gene: TRBV19
CDR3nt: TGTGCCAGTAGTATAGATGGTCGGACAGTCGACGAGCAGTACTTC
CDR3aa: CASSIDGRTVDEQYF

j_gene: TRBJ1-1
abundance: -
d_gene: -
v_gene: TRBV5-1
CDR3nt: TGCGCCAGCAGCCCCGCCGGAGGGGCTGCGAACACTGAAGCTTTCTTT
CDR3aa: CASSPAGGAANTEAFF

j_gene: TRBJ1-1
abundance: once
d_gene: TRBD1
v_gene: TRBV4-2
CDR3nt: TGTGCCAGCAGCCAGACAGGGGTGGCGAACACTGAAGCTTTCTTT
CDR3aa: CASSQTGVANTEAFF

j_gene: TRBJ1-1
abundance: once
d_gene: -
v_gene: TRBV28
CDR3nt: TGTGCCAGCAGTCCCTCATGGGGGCGCACTGAAGCTTTCTTT
CDR3aa: CASSPSWGRTEAFF

j_gene: TRBJ2-6
abundance: -
d_gene: -
v_gene: TRBV29-1
CDR3nt: TGCAGCGTTCGGGTCGCGGGCAGCGTCTCTGGGGCCAACGTCCTGACTTTC
CDR3aa: CSVRVAGSVSGANVLTF

j_gene: TRBJ1-4
abundance: -
d_gene: -
v_gene: TRBV7-2
CDR3nt: TGTGCCAGCAGCGTACAGGGTACCCACTTTGCAACTAATGAAAAACTGTTTTTT
CDR3aa: CASSVQGTHFATNEKLFF

j_gene: TRBJ2-2
abundance: -
d_gene: TRBD1
v_gene: TRBV5-8
CDR3nt: TGTGCCAGCAGCCCGGCCTGGGGACAGATAAACACCGGGGAGCTGTTTTTT
CDR3aa: CASSPAWGQINTGELFF

j_gene: TRBJ1-4
abundance: -
d_gene: TRBD1
v_gene: TRBV7-8
CDR3nt: TGTGCCAGCAGCACCGGACAGGTCCTCACAACTAATGAAAAACTGTTTTTT
CDR3aa: CASSTGQVLTTNEKLFF

j_gene: TRBJ2-7
abundance: -
d_gene: -
v_gene: TRBV7-2
CDR3nt: TGTGCCGGCAGCTTAGCTATGGACAGTCGAAGCTCCTACGAGCAGTACTTC
CDR3aa: CAGSLAMDSRSSYEQYF

j_gene: TRBJ2-7
abundance: -
d_gene: -
v_gene: TRBV7-8
CDR3nt: TGTGCCAGCAGCTTATCAACGGGGGAGCAGTACTTC
CDR3aa: CASSLSTGEQYF

j_gene: TRBJ2-2
abundance: few
d_gene: TRBD1
v_gene: TRBV19
CDR3nt: TGTGCCAGTAGTATAGGAGCGAGTTGGACAGGGAAAGCCGGGGAGCTGTTTTTT
CDR3aa: CASSIGASWTGKAGELFF

j_gene: TRBJ1-2
abundance: -
d_gene: -
v_gene: TRBV7-6
CDR3nt: TGTGCCAGCAGCTTAGGATCCGGCAGGGTCTATGGCTACACCTTC
CDR3aa: CASSLGSGRVYGYTF

j_gene: TRBJ1-4
abundance: few
d_gene: -
v_gene: TRBV9
CDR3nt: TGTGCCAGCAGCGTAGGGGAGGGGGAAAAACTGTTTTTT
CDR3aa: CASSVGEGEKLFF